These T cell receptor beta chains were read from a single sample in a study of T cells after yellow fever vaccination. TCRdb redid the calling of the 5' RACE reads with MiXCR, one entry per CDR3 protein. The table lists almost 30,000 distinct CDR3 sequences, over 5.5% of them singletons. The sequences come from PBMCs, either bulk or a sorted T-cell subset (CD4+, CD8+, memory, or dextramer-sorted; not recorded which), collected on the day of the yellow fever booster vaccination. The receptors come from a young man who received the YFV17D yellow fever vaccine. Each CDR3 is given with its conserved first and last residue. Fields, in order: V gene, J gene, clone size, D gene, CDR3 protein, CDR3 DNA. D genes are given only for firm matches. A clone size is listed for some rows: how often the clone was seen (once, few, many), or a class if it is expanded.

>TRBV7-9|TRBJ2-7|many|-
CASSSTDSSYEQYF
TGTGCCAGCAGCTCCACGGACAGCTCCTACGAGCAGTACTTC
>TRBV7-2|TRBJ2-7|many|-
CASSLQRSGRAGEQYF
-
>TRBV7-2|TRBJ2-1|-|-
CASSLESYNEQFF
TGTGCCAGCAGCTTAGAGTCCTACAATGAGCAGTTCTTC
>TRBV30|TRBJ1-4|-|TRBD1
CAVGQGVEEKLFF
TGTGCCGTGGGACAGGGCGTTGAAGAAAAACTGTTTTTT
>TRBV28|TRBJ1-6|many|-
CASSSASFYNSPLHF
TGTGCCAGCAGTTCGGCCAGCTTCTATAATTCACCCCTCCACTTT
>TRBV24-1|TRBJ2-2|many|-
CATSDSHGGRATNTGELFF
TGTGCCACCAGTGATTCCCACGGGGGGCGAGCTACGAACACCGGGGAGCTGTTTTTT
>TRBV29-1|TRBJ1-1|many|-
CSVVDGDTEAFF
TGCAGCGTTGTCGATGGGGACACTGAAGCTTTCTTT
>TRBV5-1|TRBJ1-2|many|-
CASSLFGAENYGYTF
TGCGCCAGCAGCTTGTTCGGCGCAGAAAACTATGGCTACACCTTC
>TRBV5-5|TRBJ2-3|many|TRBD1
CASSSGGTGGVSDTQYF
TGTGCCAGCAGCTCCGGGGGGACAGGGGGCGTATCGGATACGCAGTATTTT
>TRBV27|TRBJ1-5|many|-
CASSSGGLSNQPQHF
TGTGCCAGCAGTTCTGGCGGACTTAGCAATCAGCCCCAGCATTTT
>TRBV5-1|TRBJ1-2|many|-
CASSLGDPQWGYTF
TGCGCCAGCAGCCTGGGGGACCCCCAATGGGGCTACACCTTC
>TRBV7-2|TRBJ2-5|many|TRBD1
CASSRDRGAETQYF
TGTGCCAGCAGCCGCGACAGGGGAGCTGAGACCCAGTACTTC